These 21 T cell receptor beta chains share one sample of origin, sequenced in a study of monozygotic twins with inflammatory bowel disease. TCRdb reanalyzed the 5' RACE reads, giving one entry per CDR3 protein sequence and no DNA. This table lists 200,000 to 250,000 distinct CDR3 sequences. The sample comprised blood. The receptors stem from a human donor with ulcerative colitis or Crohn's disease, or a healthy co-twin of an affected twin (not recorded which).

The CDR3 protein is CASSWDKGQSQYF. The V call is TRBV5-6, the J call TRBJ2-7. Germline-derived CDR1 and CDR2 are SGHDT and YYEEEE. The CDR3 length is 13 residues.

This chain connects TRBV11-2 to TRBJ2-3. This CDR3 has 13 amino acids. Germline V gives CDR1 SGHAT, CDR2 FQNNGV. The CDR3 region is CASSFSRSDTQYF.

CDR3 loop: CSVDLAGNTDTQYF. The chain uses TRBV29-1 and TRBJ2-3; lacking DNA, the TRBD2 call made by TCRdb goes unchecked. Germline V CDR1 and CDR2: SQVTM, ANQGSEA. This CDR3 is 14 amino acids long.

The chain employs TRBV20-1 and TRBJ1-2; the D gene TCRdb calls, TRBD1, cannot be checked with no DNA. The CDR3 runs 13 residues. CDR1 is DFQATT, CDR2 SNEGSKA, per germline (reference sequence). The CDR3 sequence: CRGRDKFLRGYTF.

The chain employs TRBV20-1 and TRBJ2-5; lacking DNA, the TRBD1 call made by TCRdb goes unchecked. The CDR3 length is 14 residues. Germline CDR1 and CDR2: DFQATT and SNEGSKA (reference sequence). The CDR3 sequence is CSARDRGRAETQYF.

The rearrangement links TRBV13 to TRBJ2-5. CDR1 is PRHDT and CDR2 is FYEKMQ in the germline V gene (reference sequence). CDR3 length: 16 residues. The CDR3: CASSLERGRYQETQYF.

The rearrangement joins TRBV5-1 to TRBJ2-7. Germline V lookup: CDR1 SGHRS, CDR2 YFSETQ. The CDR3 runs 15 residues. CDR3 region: CASSLSILTTYEQYF.

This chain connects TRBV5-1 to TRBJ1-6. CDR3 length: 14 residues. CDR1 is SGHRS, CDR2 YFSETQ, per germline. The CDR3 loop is CASKNIQDNSPLHF.

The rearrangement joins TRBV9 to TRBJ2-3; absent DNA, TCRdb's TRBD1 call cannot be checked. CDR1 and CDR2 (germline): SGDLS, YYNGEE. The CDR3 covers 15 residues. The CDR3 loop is CASSPDRGFIDTQYF.

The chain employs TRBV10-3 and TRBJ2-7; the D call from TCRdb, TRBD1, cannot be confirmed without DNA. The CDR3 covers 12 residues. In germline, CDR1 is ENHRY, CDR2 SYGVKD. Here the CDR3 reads CAIGDRVGEQYF.

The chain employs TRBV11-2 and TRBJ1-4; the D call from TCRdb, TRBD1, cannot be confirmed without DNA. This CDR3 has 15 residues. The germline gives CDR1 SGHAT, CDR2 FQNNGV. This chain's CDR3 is CASSHLDRVGEKLFF.

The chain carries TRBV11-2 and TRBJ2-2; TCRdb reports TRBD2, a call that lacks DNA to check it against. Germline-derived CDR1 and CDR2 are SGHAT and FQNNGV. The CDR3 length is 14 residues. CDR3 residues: CASSSLRGAGELFF. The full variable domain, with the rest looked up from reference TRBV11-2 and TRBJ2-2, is EAGVAQSPRYKIIEKRQSVAFWCNPISGHATLYWYQQILGQGPKLLIQFQNNGVVDDSQLPKDRFSAERLKGVDSTLKIQPAKLEDSAVYLCASSSLRGAGELFFGEGSRLTVL.

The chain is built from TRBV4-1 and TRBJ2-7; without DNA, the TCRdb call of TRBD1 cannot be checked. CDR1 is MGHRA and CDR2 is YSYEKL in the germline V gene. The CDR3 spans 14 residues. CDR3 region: CASSRGQGSYEQYF.

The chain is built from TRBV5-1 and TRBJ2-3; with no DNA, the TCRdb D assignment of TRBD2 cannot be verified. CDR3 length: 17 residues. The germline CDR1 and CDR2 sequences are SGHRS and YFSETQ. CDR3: CASSSTLAGGSTDTQYF.

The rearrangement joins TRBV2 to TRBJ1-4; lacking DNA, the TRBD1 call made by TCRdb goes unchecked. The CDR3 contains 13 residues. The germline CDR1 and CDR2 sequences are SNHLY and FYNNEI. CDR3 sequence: CASRRDRNEKLFF.

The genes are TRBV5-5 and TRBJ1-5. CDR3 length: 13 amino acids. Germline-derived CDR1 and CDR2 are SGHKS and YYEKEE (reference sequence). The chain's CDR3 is CASSHDGNQPQHF.

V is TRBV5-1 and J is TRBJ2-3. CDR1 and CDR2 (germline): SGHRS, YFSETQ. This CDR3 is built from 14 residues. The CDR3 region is CASSLEVVGGTQYF.

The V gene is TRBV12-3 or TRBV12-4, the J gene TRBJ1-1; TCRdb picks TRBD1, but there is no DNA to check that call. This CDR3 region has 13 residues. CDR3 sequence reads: CASSPGQGPEAFF.

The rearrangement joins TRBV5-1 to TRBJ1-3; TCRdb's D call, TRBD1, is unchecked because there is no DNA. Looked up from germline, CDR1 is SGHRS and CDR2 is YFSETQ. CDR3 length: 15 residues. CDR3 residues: CASSLGDSTGNTIYF.

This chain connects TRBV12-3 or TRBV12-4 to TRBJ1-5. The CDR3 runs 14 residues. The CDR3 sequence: CASSLGGKAGPQHF.

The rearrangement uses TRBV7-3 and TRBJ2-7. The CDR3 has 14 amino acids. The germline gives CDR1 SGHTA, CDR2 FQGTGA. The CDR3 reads CASSLTGWSYEQYF. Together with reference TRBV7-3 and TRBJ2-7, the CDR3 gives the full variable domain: GAGVSQTPSNKVTEKGKYVELRCDPISGHTALYWYRQSLGQGPEFLIYFQGTGAADDSGLPNDRFFAVRPEGSVSTLKIQRTERGDSAVYLCASSLTGWSYEQYFGPGTRLTVT.